The 30 T cell receptor beta chains given below trace back to one sample, sequenced in a study of T cells after yellow fever vaccination. One entry per CDR3 protein results from TCRdb running MiXCR on the 5' RACE reads. The table records about 170,000 distinct CDR3 sequences, roughly 6.4% of them present only once. Here the sequenced sample was CD4+ T cells sorted from PBMCs, taken on the day of the first yellow fever vaccination. The receptors come from a young man who received the YFV17D yellow fever vaccine.

The rearrangement links TRBV7-9 to TRBJ1-6; TRBD1 is a possible D gene (5 bases). Germline V lookup: CDR1 SEHNR, CDR2 FQNEAQ (reference sequence). This CDR3 contains 15 residues. The V end lost 2 bases, the J end lost 3 bases, and 8 bases lay between the germline ends. The CDR3 reads CASSLRGCYNSPLHF. The CDR3 DNA follows: TGTGCCAGCAGCTTAAGGGGATGCTATAATTCACCCCTCCACTTT.

The chain links TRBV7-2 to TRBJ2-1; D assignment may be TRBD1 or TRBD2 (6 bases each). There are 15 residues in the CDR3. Germline CDR1 is SGHTA and CDR2 is FQGNSA. The V end was cut by 2 bases, the J end by 2 bases, with 10 bases between. The CDR3 sequence is CASSLRGAPYNEQFF. CDR3 coding DNA: TGTGCCAGCAGCTTAAGGGGGGCGCCCTACAATGAGCAGTTCTTC.

Points on this clonotype: With a much larger clone just one base away, this may be a read error. This chain links TRBV27 with TRBJ1-4, with D perhaps TRBD1 (5 bases). The CDR3 is 15 amino acids. CDR1 is MNHEY and CDR2 is SMNVEV in the germline V gene (reference sequence). Written as DNA, the CDR3 is TGTGCCAGCAGCAGACAGCAAGGAACTAAGGAAAAACTGTTTTTT. It is translated as CASSRQQGTKEKLFF.

This clonotype has ten or more counts. This chain joins TRBV12-3 or TRBV12-4 and TRBJ1-5; no definite D call. The CDR3 extends over 15 amino acids. Trimming shortened V by 3 bases and J by 0 bases, and 9 bases separated the two germline ends. In DNA, the CDR3 is TGTGCCAGCAGTTTGTCGGCAGGTAGCAATCAGCCCCAGCATTTT. It codes for CASSLSAGSNQPQHF.

This clonotype was recorded many times. V and J are TRBV5-1 and TRBJ2-1, with 7 bases that match TRBD1. The J segment lost 4 bases and the V segment lost 5 bases, leaving 9 bases of the junction unmatched. CDR1 SGHRS and CDR2 YFSETQ come from the germline V gene. This CDR3 has 15 residues. The CDR3 sequence is CASRLTGALYNEQFF. The CDR3, as DNA: TGCGCCAGCAGATTAACAGGGGCACTATACAATGAGCAGTTCTTC.

This clonotype was found many times. The chain is built from TRBV6-1 and TRBJ1-1; D gene unclear. This CDR3 is built from 14 residues. Germline CDR1 is MNHNS and CDR2 is SASEGT. Trimming took 2 bases from V and 0 from J, leaving 7 bases between them. The CDR3 DNA sequence: TGTGCCAGCAGTGAATCGGGTTTGAACACTGAAGCTTTCTTT. Protein product: CASSESGLNTEAFF.

The rearrangement links TRBV18 to TRBJ1-2; D is perhaps TRBD1 (5 bases). Looked up from germline, CDR1 is KGHSH and CDR2 is LQKENI. Trimming removed 2 bases at V and 4 bases at J, with 14 bases between. This CDR3 contains 15 residues. CDR3 sequence (DNA): TGTGCCAGCTCACCAAAGGGACGGGGGAGCTATGGCTACACCTTC. Translated, it gives CASSPKGRGSYGYTF.

The sample holds many counts of this clonotype. The chain joins TRBV7-2 to TRBJ2-3; 9 bases match TRBD2. Trimming at V came to 3 bases and at J to 7 bases, leaving 8 bases not matched to a gene. The germline V gene has CDR1 SGHTA and CDR2 FQGNSA. The CDR3 is 15 amino acids. The CDR3 sequence is CASSFSGGPGYTQYF. As DNA, the CDR3 is TGTGCCAGCAGCTTCAGCGGGGGGCCGGGTTATACGCAGTATTTT. Complete variable domain (other parts from reference TRBV7-2 and TRBJ2-3): GAGVSQSPSNKVTEKGKDVELRCDPISGHTALYWYRQSLGQGLEFLIYFQGNSAPDKSGLPSDRFSAERTGGSVSTLTIQRTQQEDSAVYLCASSFSGGPGYTQYFGPGTRLTVL.

This clonotype came up a few times. V and J are TRBV5-1 and TRBJ2-1; maybe TRBD1 (5 bases). This CDR3 is built from 15 residues. CDR1 and CDR2 from the germline V gene are SGHRS and YFSETQ. V dropped 4 bases and J dropped 0 bases, with 11 bases sitting between them. The CDR3 DNA is TGCGCCAGCAGCACGACAGTTAGCTCCTACAATGAGCAGTTCTTC. Translation gives CASSTTVSSYNEQFF. The variable domain in full, completed from reference TRBV5-1 and TRBJ2-1, reads KAGVTQTPRYLIKTRGQQVTLSCSPISGHRSVSWYQQTPGQGLQFLFEYFSETQRNKGNFPGRFSGRQFSNSRSEMNVSTLELGDSALYLCASSTTVSSYNEQFFGPGTRLTVL.

This chain connects TRBV5-1 to TRBJ2-5; D not resolved. The CDR3 sequence is 13 residues long. V was trimmed by 0 bases and J by 5 bases, leaving 8 bases between them. Germline V gives CDR1 SGHRS, CDR2 YFSETQ. The CDR3: CASSLGQDETQYF. The CDR3 DNA is TGCGCCAGCAGCTTGGGCCAGGACGAGACCCAGTACTTC.

This clonotype was observed at least ten times. This rearrangement joins TRBV7-2 to TRBJ1-1, with 8 bases fitting TRBD1. The V gene's germline CDR1 is SGHTA and CDR2 FQGNSA. This CDR3 contains 14 residues. V lost 5 bases and J lost 7; bases outside the gene matches: 9. The DNA for the CDR3 is TGTGCCAGCAGCAAAAATCAGGGGGCTGGTGAAGCTTTCTTT. Protein product: CASSKNQGAGEAFF.

This clonotype was picked up many times. The chain links TRBV6-2 or TRBV6-3 to TRBJ1-5; TRBD1 might be the D (5 bases). Germline assignment: CDR1 MNHEY and CDR2 SVGEGT. Trimming took 6 bases from V and 5 from J, leaving 14 bases between them. The length of the CDR3 is 14 residues. Here the CDR3 DNA reads TGTGCCAGCAGGGGGTTTGCAGGGCATCAGCCCCAGCATTTT. Translation gives CASRGFAGHQPQHF.

In its sample, this clonotype was seen many times. This rearrangement joins TRBV19 to TRBJ2-2; perhaps TRBD2 as D (6 bases). The CDR3 runs to 17 residues. Germline loops: CDR1 LNHDA, CDR2 SQIVND (reference sequence). V gave up 7 bases and J gave up 5 bases, with 23 bases separating them. The CDR3 is CASTPEGLNPWTGELFF. The CDR3 DNA sequence: TGTGCCAGTACCCCGGAGGGTTTAAACCCTTGGACCGGGGAGCTGTTTTTT. The variable domain in full, with the rest retrieved from reference TRBV19 and TRBJ2-2, is DGGITQSPKYLFRKEGQNVTLSCEQNLNHDAMYWYRQDPGQGLRLIYYSQIVNDFQKGDIAEGYSVSREKKESFPLTVTSAQKNPTAFYLCASTPEGLNPWTGELFFGEGSRLTVL.

The rearrangement uses TRBV6-1 and TRBJ2-7; D remains unclear. The germline CDR1 and CDR2 sequences are MNHNS and SASEGT. CDR3 length equals 14 residues. V lost 0 bases, J lost 2 bases, and 8 bases lay in between. The CDR3 nucleotides read TGTGCCAGCAGTGAAGCGGCACACCCCTACGAGCAGTACGTC. It yields the protein CASSEAAHPYEQYV.

This clonotype was counted many times. V gene TRBV29-1 combines with J gene TRBJ2-2; 7 bases match TRBD1. CDR3 length: 13 residues. Per germline, CDR1 SQVTM and CDR2 ANQGSEA. The J segment lost 5 bases and the V segment lost 2 bases, leaving 2 bases of the junction unmatched. The chain's CDR3 is CSVENRGTGELFF. The CDR3 DNA reads TGCAGCGTTGAAAACAGGGGAACCGGGGAGCTGTTTTTT.

This clonotype showed up many times. The chain links TRBV18 to TRBJ2-2, with D perhaps matching TRBD2 (5 bases). This CDR3 comprises 15 residues. Trimming shortened V by 3 bases and J by 4 bases, and 12 bases separated the two germline ends. The V gene's germline CDR1 is KGHSH and CDR2 LQKENI. The CDR3 coding sequence is TGTGCCAGCTCACCTTTGGCAGCGGTCACCGGGGAGCTGTTTTTT. The encoded protein is CASSPLAAVTGELFF.

The sample holds a few counts of this clonotype. The chain employs TRBV2 and TRBJ1-5; 7 nucleotides agree with TRBD1. The germline gives CDR1 SNHLY, CDR2 FYNNEI. The V gene end was trimmed by 7 bases and the J gene end by 5 bases; junction bases not matched to a gene: 8. CDR3 length: 14 residues. The CDR3 nucleotides read TGTGCCAGCATGATACAGGGGAGGGATCAGCCCCAGCATTTT. Its protein product is CASMIQGRDQPQHF. The entire variable domain, with the rest obtained from reference TRBV2 and TRBJ1-5, is as follows: EPEVTQTPSHQVTQMGQEVILRCVPISNHLYFYWYRQILGQKVEFLVSFYNNEISEKSEIFDDQFSVERPDGSNFTLKIRSTKLEDSAMYFCASMIQGRDQPQHFGDGTRLSIL.

This clonotype was recorded many times. V usage is TRBV5-1 and J usage is TRBJ2-3, with 8 bases that match TRBD2. Germline V gene data show CDR1 as SGHRS and CDR2 as YFSETQ. J lost 1 base, V lost 6 bases, and 4 bases had no gene match. The length of the CDR3 is 14 residues. CDR3 DNA: TGCGCCAGCACCAGCGGGGGCCGCACAGATACGCAGTATTTT. It is translated as CASTSGGRTDTQYF.

About this clonotype itself: A much larger clonotype is one base distant, so this may be a read error. The V call is TRBV2, the J call TRBJ2-7; the match to TRBD1 covers 7 bases. Trimming cost V 11 bases and J 6 bases; bases outside gene matches: 19. This CDR3 is built from 15 residues. Per the germline V gene, CDR1 is SNHLY and CDR2 is FYNNEI. Written as DNA, the CDR3 is TGTGCCGACGCCCCGAACAGGGGTTCGACGGGCGAGCAGTACTTC. As protein: CADAPNRGSTGEQYF. The variable domain in full, with the rest retrieved from reference TRBV2 and TRBJ2-7, is EPEVTQTPSHQVTQMGQEVILRCVPISNHLYFYWYRQILGQKVEFLVSFYNNEISEKSEIFDDQFSVERPDGSNFTLKIRSTKLEDSAMYFCADAPNRGSTGEQYFGPGTRLTVT.

This clonotype has just a few counts. J is TRBJ2-7 and V is TRBV15; D perhaps matches TRBD1 (6 bases). V shed 1 base and J shed 1 base, with 8 bases lying between them. The CDR3 loop spans 14 amino acids. Per the germline V gene, CDR1 is LNHNV and CDR2 is YYDKDF (reference sequence). The CDR3 DNA reads as TGTGCCACCAGCAGAGCAGGACAGTCCTACGAGCAGTACTTC. This sequence encodes CATSRAGQSYEQYF.

This clonotype was recorded at least ten times. The chain joins TRBV7-2 to TRBJ2-7, with 10 bases matching TRBD1. V lost 2 bases and J lost 7; bases outside the gene matches: 8. The CDR3 loop spans 15 amino acids. CDR1 is SGHTA and CDR2 is FQGNSA in the germline V gene. CDR3 nucleotides: TGTGCCAGCAGCTTAATGGCGACAGGGGGCCTGGAGCAGTACGTC. Protein sequence: CASSLMATGGLEQYV.

This clonotype came up many times. The rearrangement uses TRBV20-1 and TRBJ2-1, with D perhaps matching TRBD2 (6 bases). Germline loops: CDR1 DFQATT, CDR2 SNEGSKA (reference sequence). V was clipped by 0 bases and J by 2 bases, with 11 bases between them. CDR3 size: 15 residues. In nucleotides, the CDR3 is TGCAGTGCTAGAGAGCTGGGGGGACCCTACAATGAGCAGTTCTTC. It is translated as CSARELGGPYNEQFF.

This clonotype was seen at least ten times. This chain joins TRBV20-1 and TRBJ2-1, with TRBD2 matching 10 bases. Germline values: CDR1 DFQATT, CDR2 SNEGSKA (reference sequence). The CDR3 is 13 amino acids. The CDR3 sequence: CSSLTSGYNEQFF. The CDR3 DNA is TGCAGCAGCCTGACTAGCGGGTACAATGAGCAGTTCTTC.

This clonotype was counted only a few times. The chain employs TRBV7-2 and TRBJ1-5; D is ambiguous. The CDR3 spans 15 residues. Germline V gene sequence: CDR1 SGHTA, CDR2 FQGNSA. Trimming shortened V by 5 bases and J by 2 bases, and 13 bases separated the two germline ends. The DNA for the CDR3 is TGTGCCAGCAGCCCCCTTCACTCGGGCAATCAGCCCCAGCATTTT. This sequence encodes CASSPLHSGNQPQHF.

This clonotype has a count of ten or more. This chain connects TRBV5-1 to TRBJ2-2; 7 positions match TRBD1. The J segment lost 5 bases and the V segment lost 0 bases, leaving 7 bases of the junction unmatched. Germline V gene lookup returns CDR1 SGHRS and CDR2 YFSETQ. The CDR3 consists of 16 residues. The CDR3 DNA is TGCGCCAGCAGCTTGGAGGGGGCCCCCTTTACCGGGGAGCTGTTTTTT. As protein: CASSLEGAPFTGELFF.

This clonotype was detected many times. The chain joins TRBV5-1 to TRBJ2-5, with 11 bases matching TRBD1. The CDR3 is made up of 15 amino acids. Germline V gene lookup returns CDR1 SGHRS and CDR2 YFSETQ. After removal of 4 bases from V and 5 bases from J, the junction contained 7 bases not matched to a gene. The CDR3 coding sequence is TGCGCCAGCAGCGTGGGACAGGGGGTCGAGGAGACCCAGTACTTC. Protein sequence: CASSVGQGVEETQYF.

The rearrangement joins TRBV20-1 to TRBJ1-5, with D possibly being TRBD1 (5 bases). V lost 4 bases, J lost 3 bases, and 16 bases lay in between. The CDR3 spans 15 residues. CDR1 and CDR2 from the germline V gene are DFQATT and SNEGSKA (reference sequence). CDR3 DNA: TGCAGTGCTATCCGGGACCGGTTCCCCAATCAGCCCCAGCATTTT. This encodes CSAIRDRFPNQPQHF.

This clonotype was seen repeatedly, ten times or more. The chain combines TRBV4-3 with TRBJ1-2; no reliable D call. CDR1 LGHNA and CDR2 YSLEER come from the germline V gene. CDR3 size: 15 residues. Trimming left V 0 bases short and J 8 bases short, with 16 bases between. CDR3 amino acids: CASSQDVSADRGYTF. The CDR3 region has the DNA TGCGCCAGCAGCCAAGATGTCTCGGCAGATCGGGGCTACACCTTC.

As to this clonotype: This may be a read error: a much more frequent sequence differs by one nucleotide. The genes are TRBV13 and TRBJ2-1; 8 bases are a match to TRBD1. The CDR3 is 14 amino acids. The germline CDR1 and CDR2 sequences are PRHDT and FYEKMQ (reference sequence). J was trimmed by 5 bases and V by 5 bases; bases with no gene match: 5. CDR3 coding DNA: TGTGCCAGCAGCCGGACAGGGATCAACAATGAGCAGTTCTTC. Residues: CASSRTGINNEQFF.

There are many counts of this clonotype. The V gene is TRBV7-2, the J gene TRBJ2-5, with D tentatively TRBD1 (7 bases). Germline values: CDR1 SGHTA, CDR2 FQGNSA. This CDR3 region has 17 residues. V was pared by 5 bases and J by 2 bases, with 21 bases between. This CDR3 is CASSRTRERGQQETQYF. The CDR3 nucleotides read TGTGCCAGCAGCCGAACCCGGGAGAGGGGGCAACAAGAGACCCAGTACTTC.